This T cell receptor beta chain came from a study of shared clonotypes between healthy human individuals. In the study overall: Two women and a few men aged 18 to 49 served as donors. Researchers assigned three CD4 naive, three CD4 memory, two CD8 naive and one CD8 memory plate to each donor.

Germline loops: CDR1 SGHRS, CDR2 YFSETQ. There are 14 residues in the CDR3. Trimming took 0 bases from V and 4 from J, leaving 10 bases between them. A note on this clone: Its specificity is not known.

TCRdb's copy holds only in-frame clones and misses some; the assay was immunoSEQ multiplex PCR. The table has about 2 million clones, approximately 94% seen once. Only CD45RO-negative cells positively selected for CCR7 counted as naive CD8 cells, so terminally differentiated effector memory CD45RA+ cells were excluded. Donors comprised only Caucasian adults living in Nashville, Tennessee. Findings and caveats of the study: It was only blood that was sampled, and tissue repertoires likely differ.

The receptor was isolated from a young man in good health. The V and J genes are TRBV5-1 and TRBJ1-1, with D perhaps matching TRBD1 (5 bases). The sequencing input was naive CD8+ T cells sorted from blood. CDR3 DNA: TGCGCCAGCAGCTTGGAGGCTGGGACCACTGAAGCTTTCTTT. Translating gives CASSLEAGTTEAFF.